This is a list of T cell receptor beta chains from one sample in a study of cytomegalovirus exposure and HLA in healthy donors. Data came from immunoSEQ multiplex PCR; TCRdb stores just in-frame clones and leaves some out. The sample consists of about 68,000 clones, over 75% of them appearing once. The sequencing sample was made of PBMCs. Source of these receptors: a human donor in good health. Both conserved end residues are part of each CDR3. The order of the fields is CDR3 length, D gene, V gene, clone size, J gene, CDR3 protein, CDR3 DNA. D genes are given only for firm matches. Clone size is stated in some rows and not others, as once, few, many or a class when expanded.

>15|.|TRBV2|.|TRBJ2-7
CASSDIWGRSYEQYF
TGTGCCAGCAGTGACATTTGGGGCAGGAGCTACGAGCAGTACTTC
>16|.|TRBV5-4|.|TRBJ2-3
CASSQLGRGATDTQYF
TGTGCCAGCAGCCAGCTCGGGAGAGGGGCCACAGATACGCAGTATTTT
>15|TRBD1|TRBV5-8|.|TRBJ1-5
CASSFSTGESQPQHF
TGTGCCAGCAGCTTCTCGACAGGGGAAAGTCAGCCCCAGCATTTT
>14|TRBD1|TRBV2|.|TRBJ2-5
CASSEGQIQETQYF
TGTGCCAGCAGCGAGGGACAGATACAAGAGACCCAGTACTTC
>15|.|TRBV11-3|.|TRBJ2-2
CASSPRQANTGELFF
TGTGCCAGCAGCCCAAGACAGGCGAACACCGGGGAGCTGTTTTTT
>16|.|TRBV19|.|TRBJ1-1
CASSIPPGLVNTEAFF
TGTGCCAGTAGTATTCCCCCGGGTCTTGTGAACACTGAAGCTTTCTTT
>13|.|TRBV30|.|TRBJ1-2
CAWSKTGRRGYTF
TGTGCCTGGAGTAAAACCGGCAGGCGAGGCTACACCTTC
>16|.|TRBV19|few|TRBJ1-1
CASSAQGPRMNTEAFF
TGTGCCAGTAGTGCTCAGGGGCCCCGAATGAACACTGAAGCTTTCTTT
>15|TRBD1|TRBV7-2|.|TRBJ1-6
CASSVQGARNSPLHF
TGTGCCAGCAGCGTACAGGGGGCCAGGAATTCACCCCTCCACTTT
>14|.|TRBV6-5|.|TRBJ1-1
CASSYAIENTEAFF
TGTGCCAGCAGTTACGCGATAGAGAACACTGAAGCTTTCTTT
>17|.|TRBV2|few|TRBJ1-1
CASTKDRHNPTHTEAFF
TGTGCCAGCACCAAGGACAGACACAACCCCACTCACACTGAAGCTTTCTTT
>14|.|TRBV6-1|.|TRBJ1-2
CASTPEFGGRGYTF
TGTGCCAGCACCCCCGAGTTTGGAGGGCGAGGCTACACCTTC
>13|.|TRBV7-2|.|TRBJ2-5
CASSLARQETQYF
TGTGCCAGCAGCTTAGCTAGACAAGAGACCCAGTACTTC
>15|TRBD2|TRBV5-4|.|TRBJ2-3
CASNFRGGSTDTQYF
TGTGCCAGCAATTTCCGGGGGGGCAGCACAGATACGCAGTATTTT
>14|TRBD2|TRBV4-3|.|TRBJ2-5
CASSQTSTAETQYF
TGCGCCAGCAGCCAGACTAGCACGGCGGAGACCCAGTACTTC
>14|TRBD2|TRBV28|.|TRBJ2-3
CASTGGGATDTQYF
TGTGCCAGCACCGGCGGGGGGGCAACAGATACGCAGTATTTT
>17|TRBD2|TRBV19|.|TRBJ2-3
CASSTTGTSGGSDTQYF
TGTGCCAGTAGTACTACCGGGACTAGCGGGGGTTCAGATACGCAGTATTTT
>12|TRBD1|TRBV19|.|TRBJ1-4
CASSILGTELFF
TGTGCCAGTAGTATATTGGGGACAGAACTGTTTTTT
>17|TRBD1|TRBV7-9|.|TRBJ1-5
CASSNPDRKGFRQPQHF
TGTGCCAGCAGCAACCCGGACAGGAAAGGGTTTCGGCAGCCCCAGCATTTT
>14|TRBD1|TRBV6-5|.|TRBJ1-1
CASTLDRESTEAFF
TGTGCCAGCACCTTGGACAGGGAGAGCACTGAAGCTTTCTTT
>16|TRBD2|TRBV27|.|TRBJ2-3
CASSLRAGGSTDTQYF
TGTGCCAGCAGTTTGCGAGCGGGGGGTAGCACAGATACGCAGTATTTT
>14|.|TRBV14|.|TRBJ2-7
CASSERGIAYEQYF
TGTGCCAGCAGCGAACGGGGGATCGCCTACGAGCAGTACTTC
>15|.|TRBV19|once|TRBJ2-7
CASSPPGRESREQYF
TGTGCCAGTAGTCCGCCGGGTCGCGAAAGCCGAGAGCAGTACTTC
>12|.|TRBV6-4|.|TRBJ2-2
CASSGDTGELFF
TGTGCCAGCTCGGGGGACACCGGGGAGCTGTTTTTT
>17|.|TRBV19|.|TRBJ1-4
CASTSNLVGGTNEKLFF
TGTGCCAGTACCAGCAACCTGGTGGGGGGGACTAATGAAAAACTGTTTTTT
>13|.|TRBV5-1|.|TRBJ2-2
CASSSQGEGELFF
TGCGCCAGCAGCTCACAGGGTGAGGGGGAGCTGTTTTTT
>15|TRBD1|TRBV7-2|.|TRBJ2-1
CASSLGGQGNNEQFF
TGTGCCAGCAGCTTAGGGGGACAGGGGAACAATGAGCAGTTCTTC
>14|TRBD1|TRBV10-3|.|TRBJ2-3
CAISPGQDTDTQYF
TGTGCCATCAGTCCGGGACAGGACACAGATACGCAGTATTTT
>15|.|TRBV18|.|TRBJ2-2
CASSPQGRNTGELFF
TGTGCCAGCTCACCTCAGGGGAGGAACACCGGGGAGCTGTTTTTT
>12|.|TRBV19|few|TRBJ2-1
CASSISAGEQFF
TGTGCCAGTAGTATTTCCGCAGGTGAGCAGTTCTTC
>13|.|TRBV4-3|once|TRBJ1-2
CASSPGLNYGYTF
TGCGCCAGCAGCCCGGGACTGAACTATGGCTACACCTTC
>13|.|TRBV6-6|.|TRBJ2-4
CASRPGDRNIQYF
TGTGCCAGCAGACCAGGGGACCGGAACATTCAGTACTTC
>15|TRBD1|TRBV5-6|.|TRBJ1-1
CASSWGTGPNTEAFF
TGTGCCAGCAGCTGGGGGACAGGGCCGAACACTGAAGCTTTCTTT
>16|TRBD1|TRBV6-6|.|TRBJ1-5
CASSYGTGYSNQPQHF
TGTGCCAGCAGTTACGGGACAGGGTATAGCAATCAGCCCCAGCATTTT
>15|TRBD1|TRBV18|.|TRBJ1-1
CASSRDSQMNTEAFF
TGTGCCAGCTCCCGGGACAGCCAGATGAACACTGAAGCTTTCTTT
>9|.|TRBV6-4|.|TRBJ2-7
CATDYEQYF
TGTGCCACAGACTACGAGCAGTACTTC
>15|TRBD1|TRBV2|.|TRBJ2-7
CASSPDRVSSYEQYF
TGTGCCAGCAGCCCGGACAGGGTGTCTTCTTACGAGCAGTACTTC
>13|TRBD1|TRBV13|once|TRBJ2-7
CASRDRNFYEQYF
TGTGCCAGCCGGGACAGGAACTTCTACGAGCAGTACTTC
>16|.|TRBV15|.|TRBJ2-7
CATSRTSWVRTHEQYF
TGTGCCACCAGCAGAACCTCATGGGTACGGACACACGAGCAGTACTTC
>17|.|TRBV10-1|few|TRBJ1-5
CASRRKPGTPSNQPQHF
TGCGCCAGCAGGAGAAAGCCCGGGACACCTAGCAATCAGCCCCAGCATTTT
>16|TRBD1|TRBV25-1|.|TRBJ2-5
CASSLVDRGLQETQYF
TGTGCCAGCAGTCTAGTGGACAGGGGGCTCCAAGAGACCCAGTACTTC
>16|TRBD1|TRBV5-1|.|TRBJ1-1
CASSLGQGRMATEAFF
TGCGCCAGCAGCTTGGGACAGGGAAGGATGGCCACTGAAGCTTTCTTT
>18|TRBD1|TRBV19|.|TRBJ2-2
CASSDYTGTARGSGELFF
TGTGCCAGTAGCGACTACACCGGGACAGCCCGAGGGTCCGGGGAGCTGTTTTTT
>14|.|TRBV7-9|.|TRBJ1-6
CSSSLALGESPLHF
TGTTCCAGCAGCTTAGCGCTCGGGGAATCACCCCTCCACTTT
>15|.|TRBV5-4|.|TRBJ1-2
CASSSQLGGDYGYTF
TGTGCCAGCAGCTCCCAGTTGGGAGGTGACTATGGCTACACCTTC
>15|TRBD1|TRBV7-2|.|TRBJ1-3
CASRSGTGYGNTIYF
TGTGCCAGCAGATCCGGGACAGGGTACGGAAACACCATATATTTT
>14|TRBD1|TRBV5-6|few|TRBJ1-1
CASSGRGIGIEAFF
TGTGCCAGCAGCGGCAGGGGGATAGGGATTGAAGCTTTCTTT
>14|.|TRBV5-8|.|TRBJ2-6
CASSQTAGANVLTF
TGTGCCAGCAGCCAAACTGCTGGGGCCAACGTCCTGACTTTC
>13|.|TRBV6-5|few|TRBJ2-5
CASSYNPAGAQYF
TGTGCCAGCAGTTACAACCCGGCAGGGGCCCAGTACTTC
>13|.|TRBV10-1|.|TRBJ1-6
CASSRSPGSALHF
TGCGCCAGCAGCCGAAGCCCGGGTTCGGCCCTCCACTTT
>16|TRBD1|TRBV9|.|TRBJ2-7
CASSVGVDRVRYEQYF
TGTGCCAGCAGCGTAGGGGTAGACAGGGTTAGATACGAGCAGTACTTC
>14|.|TRBV5-1|.|TRBJ2-3
CASSPALTTDTQYF
TGCGCCAGCAGCCCAGCGCTAACCACAGATACGCAGTATTTT
>15|TRBD1|TRBV7-9|.|TRBJ2-3
CASSFRQGAGDTQYF
TGTGCCAGCAGCTTCCGACAGGGGGCGGGGGATACGCAGTATTTT
>14|TRBD1|TRBV28|.|TRBJ1-4
CASGSGTDRGKLFF
TGTGCCAGCGGTTCCGGGACAGATCGGGGAAAACTGTTTTTT